One and the same sample provided the 21 T cell receptor beta chains below, sequenced in a study of blood T cell repertoires in COVID-19. Profiling relied on immunoSEQ multiplex PCR, and the TCRdb table lists in-frame clones only, not all of them. Among approximately 31,000 clones listed, approximately 92% were seen once. The sample consisted of peripheral blood. The origin of the receptors is a man aged 80 or over with acute or convalescent COVID-19.

The J gene is TRBJ1-1, the V gene TRBV28; D might be TRBD1 (5 bases). The germline V gene encodes CDR1 MDHEN and CDR2 SYDVKM. Trimming removed 0 bases from V and 13 bases from J, with 24 bases in between. The CDR3 is made up of 16 amino acids. The CDR3 coding sequence is TGTGCCAGCAGTTTATGGTCTCCCCCCAGGGAACGGATTGTTTTCTTT. Encoded protein: CASSLWSPPRERIVFF.

This chain joins TRBV7-8 and TRBJ1-5; 7 bases match TRBD1. V lost 2 bases and J lost 3; bases outside the gene matches: 7. CDR3 length equals 16 residues. The germline V gene encodes CDR1 SGHVS and CDR2 FQNEAQ. CDR3 sequence: CASSLKWGQNNQPQHF. CDR3 bases: TGTGCCAGCAGCTTAAAGTGGGGACAGAACAATCAGCCCCAGCATTTT.

The J gene is TRBJ2-1, the V gene TRBV2, with TRBD2 matching 10 bases. This CDR3 spans 15 amino acids. The germline V gene encodes CDR1 SNHLY and CDR2 FYNNEI. V shed 4 bases, J shed 8 bases, and the junction held 8 bases outside the gene matches. The CDR3 protein is CASSAPSGSVDEQFF. The CDR3 DNA reads as TGTGCCAGCAGTGCCCCTAGCGGGAGCGTCGATGAGCAGTTCTTC. The full variable domain, completed using reference TRBV2 and TRBJ2-1, is EPEVTQTPSHQVTQMGQEVILRCVPISNHLYFYWYRQILGQKVEFLVSFYNNEISEKSEIFDDQFSVERPDGSNFTLKIRSTKLEDSAMYFCASSAPSGSVDEQFFGPGTRLTVL.

V is TRBV6-5 and J is TRBJ2-6; the D gene is possibly TRBD2 (6 bases). CDR1 is MNHEY and CDR2 is SVGAGI in the germline V gene. The length of the CDR3 is 16 residues. V was cut by 3 bases and J by 0 bases, with 9 bases left in between. CDR3: CASSYSGDSGANVLTF. For the CDR3, the DNA is TGTGCCAGCAGTTATTCGGGGGACTCTGGGGCCAACGTCCTGACTTTC.

This clone was seen a single time. The V and J genes are TRBV7-8 and TRBJ2-3, with TRBD2 matching 11 bases. Germline-derived CDR1 and CDR2 are SGHVS and FQNEAQ. J was trimmed by 3 bases and V by 5 bases; bases with no gene match: 7. The CDR3 has 16 residues. The CDR3 coding sequence is TGTGCCAGCAGCCAAAATAGCGGGAGGGAGACAGATACGCAGTATTTT. Amino acid sequence: CASSQNSGRETDTQYF.

The CDR3 DNA reads as TGTGCCAGCAGCCCCCGGGTTTCGGTTGGAGAAAAACTGTTTTTT. Amino acid sequence: CASSPRVSVGEKLFF. J is TRBJ1-4 and V is TRBV7-2; D not resolved. CDR3 length: 15 residues. With 5 bases removed from V and 8 bases from J, the gap between germline ends came to 18 bases. CDR1 is SGHTA, CDR2 FQGNSA, per germline.

This clone occurred once. The chain carries TRBV5-4 and TRBJ1-1; perhaps TRBD1 as D (5 bases). The CDR3 is 14 amino acids. Trimming pared 4 bases from V and 5 bases from J, leaving 15 bases between. Germline V CDR1 and CDR2: SGHNT, YYREEE (reference sequence). The CDR3 DNA reads as TGTGCCAGCAGCCCTCCCCACAGACAGACTGAAGCTTTCTTT. Translation: CASSPPHRQTEAFF.

This clone has a handful of counts. The chain has TRBV5-1 and TRBJ2-2; the match to TRBD1 covers 8 bases. CDR1 is SGHRS and CDR2 is YFSETQ in the germline V gene. This CDR3 contains 16 residues. The V segment lost 4 bases and the J segment 4 bases; nucleotides outside the gene matches: 9. Here the CDR3 DNA reads TGCGCCAGCAGCCCCGGACAGGGTCAGAGCACCGGGGAGCTGTTTTTT. It encodes CASSPGQGQSTGELFF.

This clone came up once. The chain recombines TRBV2 with TRBJ1-5; TRBD1 aligns across 9 bases. Germline V gene data show CDR1 as SNHLY and CDR2 as FYNNEI. J lost 3 bases, V lost 3 bases, and 3 bases had no gene match. CDR3 length equals 15 residues. DNA of the CDR3: TGTGCCAGCAGTGACGGGACAGGGTTCAATCAGCCCCAGCATTTT. Its translation is CASSDGTGFNQPQHF.

The rearrangement uses TRBV28 and TRBJ2-7; D might be TRBD1 (5 bases). Per the germline V gene, CDR1 is MDHEN and CDR2 is SYDVKM. This CDR3 comprises 13 residues. The ends were cut back, 3 bases at V and 4 bases at J, with 10 bases in the middle. In DNA, the CDR3 is TGTGCCAGCAGTTTTACAGGACCATACGAGCAGTACTTC. This codes for CASSFTGPYEQYF. The variable domain in full, completed from reference TRBV28 and TRBJ2-7, reads DVKVTQSSRYLVKRTGEKVFLECVQDMDHENMFWYRQDPGLGLRLIYFSYDVKMKEKGDIPEGYSVSREKKERFSLILESASTNQTSMYLCASSFTGPYEQYFGPGTRLTVT.

The rearrangement links TRBV5-1 to TRBJ1-2; D gene uncertain. The CDR3 is made up of 13 amino acids. Per the germline V gene, CDR1 is SGHRS and CDR2 is YFSETQ. Trimming took 1 base from V and 4 from J, leaving 8 bases between them. CDR3 DNA sequence: TGCGCCAGCAGCTTGCAGGCCACCTATGGCTACACCTTC. This translates into CASSLQATYGYTF.

The chain couples TRBV9 to TRBJ2-3; D gene uncertain. Trimming removed 0 bases from V and 1 base from J, with 15 bases in between. CDR1 SGDLS and CDR2 YYNGEE come from the germline V gene. The CDR3 contains 17 residues. CDR3 bases: TGTGCCAGCAGCGTAGCTACCCTGTCCCCGGGCACAGATACGCAGTATTTT. Protein product: CASSVATLSPGTDTQYF.

This chain connects TRBV6-5 to TRBJ2-1, with 11 bases that match TRBD1. V gave up 6 bases and J gave up 4 bases; unmatched junction bases: 5. The CDR3 consists of 15 residues. Germline CDR1 MNHEY, CDR2 SVGAGI. The CDR3: CASSHGQGAYNEQFF. The CDR3 bases are TGTGCCAGCAGCCACGGACAGGGGGCATACAATGAGCAGTTCTTC.

J is TRBJ2-2 and V is TRBV5-1; 9 nucleotides match TRBD1. V lost 4 bases, J lost 2 bases, and 12 bases stayed unmatched. Germline CDR1 SGHRS, CDR2 YFSETQ. This CDR3 is 18 amino acids long. The CDR3 DNA is TGCGCCAGCAGCGGGGCCCCGGGACAGGGTATCAACACCGGGGAGCTGTTTTTT. Its translation: CASSGAPGQGINTGELFF.

V is TRBV3-1 (or the pseudogene TRBV3-2) and J is TRBJ2-7; unclear D gene. Trimming took 1 base from V and 0 from J, leaving 13 bases between them. The V gene's germline CDR1 is LGHDT and CDR2 YNNKEL (reference sequence). The CDR3 contains 16 residues. CDR3 loop: CASSQAFWRNSYEQYF. The CDR3, as DNA: TGTGCCAGCAGCCAAGCTTTCTGGCGGAACTCCTACGAGCAGTACTTC.

This chain links TRBV19 with TRBJ2-1; 14 bases map to TRBD2. This CDR3 region has 15 residues. The germline V gene has CDR1 LNHDA and CDR2 SQIVND (reference sequence). V shed 5 bases, J shed 15 bases, and the junction held 12 bases outside the gene matches. CDR3 in DNA: TGTGCCAGTAGTTCTCAGACTAGCGGGAGGGCCGACCCGTTCTTC. This encodes CASSSQTSGRADPFF.

The chain carries TRBV20-1 and TRBJ2-7; no firm D call. V was shortened by 5 bases and J by 2 bases, with 7 bases between the two germline ends. The germline V gene encodes CDR1 DFQATT and CDR2 SNEGSKA (reference sequence). The CDR3 consists of 11 residues. This chain's CDR3 is CSAPDTYEQYF. Written as DNA, the CDR3 is TGCAGTGCTCCAGACACCTACGAGCAGTACTTC.

The V and J genes are TRBV6-5 and TRBJ2-5, with D uncertain. Trimming left V 2 bases short and J 4 bases short, with 8 bases between. The germline V gene encodes CDR1 MNHEY and CDR2 SVGAGI. The CDR3 length is 13 residues. The CDR3 bases are TGTGCCAGCAGTTACGAGCCGGGAGAGACCCAGTACTTC. It is translated as CASSYEPGETQYF.

This chain links TRBV28 with TRBJ2-3; 13 bases line up with TRBD2. This CDR3 has 16 residues. Germline V gene sequence: CDR1 MDHEN, CDR2 SYDVKM. Trimming cost V 6 bases and J 4 bases; bases outside gene matches: 7. CDR3 nucleotide sequence: TGTGCCAGCAGCACCGGGACTAGCGGGACCCCAGATACGCAGTATTTT. Amino acids: CASSTGTSGTPDTQYF.

The CDR3: CASSLFTGGYTEAFF. DNA for the CDR3: TGTGCCAGCAGCCTATTCACAGGGGGCTACACTGAAGCTTTCTTT. The chain couples TRBV9 to TRBJ1-1, with 9 positions matching TRBD1. The CDR3 length is 15 residues. Losses at the gene ends were 4 bases for V and 3 bases for J; bases not matched to a gene: 7. Per germline, CDR1 SGDLS and CDR2 YYNGEE.

The chain links TRBV5-4 to TRBJ2-1; 7 nucleotides agree with TRBD2. Trimming removed 4 bases from V and 11 bases from J; junction bases left unmatched: 15. The length of the CDR3 is 15 residues. Germline V lookup: CDR1 SGHNT, CDR2 YYREEE (reference sequence). The CDR3 DNA follows: TGTGCCAGCAGCCCGAGGGCGGCGGGAGAGACGCAGCAGTTCTTC. Residues: CASSPRAAGETQQFF.